This T cell receptor beta chain was captured in a study of shared clonotypes between healthy human individuals (dated by TCRdb to 2018 to 2021). About the full investigation: Three men and a couple of women, aged 18 to 49 years, made up the cohort. Per donor, three plates each were used for CD4 naive and CD4 memory, two for CD8 naive, and one for CD8 memory. To estimate repertoire size and how much clonotypes are shared between individuals, the study performed deep sequencing of blood TCR repertoires from roughly five healthy adults. To increase sequencing depth and limit assay-specific biases, different laboratories used diverse techniques to prepare libraries and sequence TCR repertoires. Between about 0.94 and 8.9 billion PBMCs per donor were obtained by leukapheresis. What the authors observed across the whole study: Rarefaction of sorted-subset datasets indicated incomplete sequencing despite the large sequencing depth. Estimated clonotype richness was generally larger for naive than for memory subsets. Only blood was sampled, and tissue TCR repertoires likely differ from those in blood. When a few donors were compared, the shared fraction of clonotypes was around 5% for naive CD4, more than 3% for naive CD8, 2.3% for memory CD4, and 0.4% for memory CD8. Because the study included only a small number of donors, the genetic and exposure-history diversity represented was limited. Pairwise subsampling led to the expectation that sequencing depth would affect the degree of clonotype sharing among donors. Compared with non-shared clonotypes, the clonotypes found in all four sorted-subset donors had higher generation probabilities.

The CDR3 measures 19 amino acids from cysteine to phenylalanine. CDR3 DNA only is kept here, 57 bases in frame from base 1. The germline V gene (reference sequence) gives CDR1 as SEHNR and CDR2 as FQNEAQ. V loses 1 base at its end and J loses 3 bases; junction bases beyond the gene matches: 9. Points on this clone: It lacks a known antigen. There are no base qualities to consult, and no much larger clone falls within one base.

Using the deep immunoSEQ assay, TCR CDR3 regions were amplified from genomic DNA by multiplex PCR. Extracted genomic DNA from each cell subset was distributed evenly across all wells of several immunoSEQ 96-well plates, and each plate was treated as a replicate. For sorted subsets, 200 to 250 ng of genomic DNA, equivalent to about 30,000 T cell genomes, went into each replicate PCR. Purified libraries were quantified with a Qubit 3.0 fluorometer, sized on a Bioanalyzer 2100, and re-quantified with the KAPA Library Quantification kit. A separate single-read 150-cycle Illumina NextSeq 550 flow cell was used to sequence each immunoSEQ 96-well plate. As for the original processing: Because the immunoSEQ output included only junctional sequences and no quality scores, the filtering could not be the same as the filtering used for full-length reads. Sequences were annotated with PyIR, a Python wrapper for IgBLAST v1.9, using IMGT germline references to assign V/J genes and CDR3. Reads were filtered out if the reads had weak V/J assignments (E-value above 1e-6), no CDR3, stop codons, out-of-frame junctions, or ambiguous translated residues. V3J clonotypes were defined as sequences sharing an identical inferred V gene, J gene, and CDR3 amino acid sequence. Percentage overlap between repertoires was calculated by dividing the number of shared unique clonotypes by the size of the smaller repertoire. Repertoire richness was assessed with RTK rarefaction, the Chao1 estimator, and Recon v2.1 estimates of unobserved clonotypes. Generation probabilities for all TCRbeta clonotypes obtained by the gDNA method from several donors were computed using OLGA. TCRdb obtained this table from immuneACCESS and retained in-frame rearrangements with V and J assigned. These tables miss some clones; where compared with another copy, unresolved V genes account for less than half of the shortfall, and the remainder is unexplained. For V, J and clone size, that table is used; D and trimming come from the DNA. The sample table records approximately 590,000 clones; over 95% of these occur just once. Jointly, the top ten make up 0.085% to 0.11% of the sample.

CD8 naive samples were obtained by positive selection for CCR7 among CD45RO-negative cells, yielding a CD45RA+CCR7+ population from which TemRA cells were excluded. Healthy HIV-negative adults with no recently reported acute infections or vaccinations were included as donors. All donors were Caucasian adults living in Nashville, Tennessee, USA. After blood collection by leukapheresis, PBMCs were isolated using Ficoll-Histopaque density gradient centrifugation and then cryopreserved in the vapor phase of liquid nitrogen. Purity and quantity of every magnetically sorted T cell population were checked by analytical flow cytometry. From each sorted fraction, genomic DNA was isolated and quantified by UV absorbance on a Nanodrop 2000c.

The receptor chain draws on TRBV7-9 and TRBJ2-2, with 12 junctional bases fitting TRBD2. The clonotype originates from a woman aged 25 to 45 in good health. Sequenced: naive CD8+ T cells sorted from blood. The sample's cell subset or site label is to be understood as: CD45RA+CCR7+. The DNA sequence is as follows: TGTGCCAGCAGCTTAGATCCTAGCGGGAGGGCACGGGACACCGGGGAGCTGTTTTTT. Protein translation: CASSLDPSGRARDTGELFF.